This entry features one TCR beta chain sequence. Germline trimming cut 0 bases from V and 6 bases from J; bases unmatched to any gene: 7. This CDR3 has 14 residues. CDR1 and CDR2 (germline): SQVTM, ANQGSEA. This sample was included in a study of blood T cell repertoires in COVID-19. On the study more broadly: Sites in the United States, Italy and Spain provided acute and convalescent COVID-19 samples.

The protocol was immunoSEQ multiplex PCR, while the TCRdb copy is restricted to in-frame clones and leaves out a portion. This table has tens of thousands of clones, 88% appearing once. This sequence was found in a man aged 60 to 75 with COVID-19, enrolled during active disease. The V call is TRBV29-1, the J call TRBJ1-2; 7 bases are a match to TRBD1. The sequenced sample consisted of peripheral blood. Written as DNA, the CDR3 is TGCAGCGTTGAAGATGGGGACAGACAAGATGGCTACACCTTC. It is translated as CSVEDGDRQDGYTF. The full variable domain, with the rest looked up from reference TRBV29-1 and TRBJ1-2, is SAVISQKPSRDICQRGTSLTIQCQVDSQVTMMFWYRQQPGQSLTLIATANQGSEATYESGFVIDKFPISRPNLTFSTLTVSNMSPEDSSIYLCSVEDGDRQDGYTFGSGTRLTVV.